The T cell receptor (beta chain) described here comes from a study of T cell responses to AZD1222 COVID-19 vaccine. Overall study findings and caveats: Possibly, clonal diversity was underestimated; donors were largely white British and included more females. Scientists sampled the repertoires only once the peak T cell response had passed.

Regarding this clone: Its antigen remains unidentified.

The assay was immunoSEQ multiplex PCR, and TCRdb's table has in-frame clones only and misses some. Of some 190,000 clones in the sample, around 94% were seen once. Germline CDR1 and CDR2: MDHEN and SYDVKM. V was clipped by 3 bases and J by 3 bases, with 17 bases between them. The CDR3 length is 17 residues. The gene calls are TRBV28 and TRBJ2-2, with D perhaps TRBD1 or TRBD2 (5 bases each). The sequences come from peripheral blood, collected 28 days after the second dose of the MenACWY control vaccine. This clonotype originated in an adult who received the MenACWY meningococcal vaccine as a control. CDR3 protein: CASSFLAGTQYTGELFF. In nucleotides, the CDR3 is TGTGCCAGCAGTTTTCTCGCCGGGACCCAATACACCGGGGAGCTGTTTTTT.